The 5 T cell receptor beta chains listed next were all sequenced from one sample in a study of blood T cell repertoires in COVID-19 (dated by TCRdb to about 2020). Library generation was performed with the immunoSEQ multiplex PCR assay. Drawn from immuneACCESS, this table holds only the in-frame rearrangements with V and J called that TCRdb kept. Clones are partly lost; checked studies trace under half to an unresolved V gene and leave the rest unexplained. A total of about 330,000 clones appear in this sample, about 90% of them only once. The leading ten clones occupy 5.5% to 7% of the sample. Sequenced sample: PBMCs or T cells enriched from blood (not recorded which). These receptors all come from a woman under 40 who had recovered from COVID-19.

CDR3 sequence: CASSDFGQGYEKLFF. For the CDR3, the DNA is TGCGCCAGCAGTGATTTCGGACAGGGGTATGAAAAACTGTTTTTT. The chain recombines TRBV10-2 with TRBJ1-4, with 9 nucleotides matching TRBD1. From germline, CDR1 is WSHSY and CDR2 SAAADI. The V segment lost 3 bases and the J segment 6 bases; nucleotides outside the gene matches: 5. CDR3 length equals 15 residues.

The J gene is TRBJ1-6, the V gene TRBV2; TRBD1 might be the D (6 bases). Between the trimmed V and J ends, which lost 8 bases and 7 bases, there was a span of 18 bases. This CDR3 is built from 15 residues. Germline V gene data show CDR1 as SNHLY and CDR2 as FYNNEI. The CDR3 DNA reads as TGTGCCAGCTGTTACAGAACAGGGCTGAATTCACCCCTCCACTTT. It codes for CASCYRTGLNSPLHF.

V usage is TRBV18 and J usage is TRBJ2-7, with TRBD1 matching over 8 bases. This CDR3 has 13 residues. The germline CDR1 and CDR2 sequences are KGHSH and LQKENI. V gave up 3 bases and J gave up 4 bases; unmatched junction bases: 2. CDR3 nucleotide sequence: TGTGCCAGCTCACCTCACAGGGGGTACGAGCAGTACTTC. Its translation is CASSPHRGYEQYF.

The chain uses TRBV4-1 and TRBJ1-5; 7 bases map to TRBD1. Germline assignment: CDR1 MGHRA and CDR2 YSYEKL. The CDR3 consists of 15 residues. V trimming: 3 bases; J trimming: 4 bases; junction bases outside the gene matches: 6. The CDR3, as DNA: TGCGCCAGCAGCCATGACAGGGTGGGGAATCAGCCCCAGCATTTT. Translated, it gives CASSHDRVGNQPQHF.

The CDR3 sequence is CAIRDLNTEAFF. CDR3 nucleotide sequence: TGTGCCATTCGGGACTTGAACACTGAAGCTTTCTTT. J is TRBJ1-1 and V is TRBV10-3; D may be TRBD1 (5 bases). Germline V CDR1 and CDR2: ENHRY, SYGVKD. The CDR3 consists of 12 residues. The V end lost 9 bases, the J end lost 0 bases, and 8 bases lay between the germline ends.